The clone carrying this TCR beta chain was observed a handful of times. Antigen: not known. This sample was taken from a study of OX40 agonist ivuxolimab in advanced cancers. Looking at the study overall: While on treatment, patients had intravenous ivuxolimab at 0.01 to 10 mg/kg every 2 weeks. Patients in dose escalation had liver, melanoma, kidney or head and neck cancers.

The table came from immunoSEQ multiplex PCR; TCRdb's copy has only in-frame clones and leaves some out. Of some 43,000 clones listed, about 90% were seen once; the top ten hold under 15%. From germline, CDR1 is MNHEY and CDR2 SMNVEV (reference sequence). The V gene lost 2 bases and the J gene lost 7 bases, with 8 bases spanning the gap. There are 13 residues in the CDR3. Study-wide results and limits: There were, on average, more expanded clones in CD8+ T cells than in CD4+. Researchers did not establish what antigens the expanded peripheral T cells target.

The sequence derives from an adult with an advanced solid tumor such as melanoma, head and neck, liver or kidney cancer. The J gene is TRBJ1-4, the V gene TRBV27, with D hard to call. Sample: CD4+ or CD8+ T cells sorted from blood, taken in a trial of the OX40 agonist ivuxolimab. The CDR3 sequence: CASSLIGREKLFF. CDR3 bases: TGTGCCAGCAGTTTAATTGGGCGTGAAAAACTGTTTTTT.